One and the same sample provided the 20 T cell receptor beta chains below, sequenced in a study of T cells in Graves' hyperthyroidism and ophthalmopathy. What was amplified from RNA transcripts were TCR beta CDR3 regions. During a first-round RT-PCR of the TCR CDR3, the HTBI primer set was used. One entry per CDR3 protein results from TCRdb running MiXCR on the multiplex PCR reads. The profile shows 490,000 or so distinct CDR3 sequences, 15% to 20% of them singletons. The sequenced sample was blood. These receptors were taken from a man in his forties with Graves' ophthalmopathy.

Details on this clonotype: The junction departs from the called germline gene at one end, perhaps through a read error. The V gene is TRBV20-1, the J gene TRBJ1-6; TRBD1 might be the D (5 bases). The CDR3 contains 16 residues. Germline CDR1 reads DFQATT; CDR2 reads SNEGSKA (reference sequence). CDR3 sequence (DNA): TGCAGTGCTGGAGACCAGGGAGAACCCTATAATTCACCCCTCCACTTT. It translates to CSAGDQGEPYNSPLHF.

At least ten counts were recorded for this clonotype. Here the CDR3 DNA reads TGTGCCAGCAGTTATGCGGGAGTGACCTACAATGAGCAGTTCTTC. Encoded protein: CASSYAGVTYNEQFF. The chain links TRBV6-2 or TRBV6-3 to TRBJ2-1; 7 nucleotides agree with TRBD2. With 3 bases clipped from V and 2 bases from J, the junction kept 4 bases outside the gene matches. The CDR3 is made up of 15 amino acids. Germline values: CDR1 MNHEY, CDR2 SVGEGT.

This clonotype has a handful of counts. The chain couples TRBV9 to TRBJ2-6; 10 bases map to TRBD1. Germline CDR1 and CDR2: SGDLS and YYNGEE. V lost 3 bases, J lost 0 bases, and 6 bases stayed unmatched. The CDR3 sequence is 18 residues long. CDR3 in amino acids: CASSDGQGVNSGANVLTF. The CDR3 DNA reads as TGTGCCAGCAGCGACGGACAGGGGGTGAACTCTGGGGCCAACGTCCTGACTTTC.

This clonotype was counted only a few times. The rearrangement joins TRBV30 to TRBJ2-4; unclear D gene. V was cut by 3 bases and J by 7 bases, with 16 bases left in between. The germline V gene encodes CDR1 GTSNPN and CDR2 SVGIG (reference sequence). The CDR3 has 14 amino acids. The DNA of the CDR3 is TGTGCCTGGAGACCACCCTTTAAACTTAACATTCAGTACTTC. Translated, it gives CAWRPPFKLNIQYF.

The sample holds many counts of this clonotype. The chain uses TRBV18 and TRBJ2-1; a possible D gene is TRBD2 (6 bases). Germline V gene data show CDR1 as KGHSH and CDR2 as LQKENI. The CDR3 contains 15 residues. V dropped 0 bases and J dropped 3 bases, with 9 bases sitting between them. In DNA form, the CDR3 reads TGTGCCAGCTCACCACCCAGCGGGTTCTACAATGAGCAGTTCTTC. Translated: CASSPPSGFYNEQFF. Drawing the rest from reference TRBV18 and TRBJ2-1, the complete variable domain is NAGVMQNPRHLVRRRGQEARLRCSPMKGHSHVYWYRQLPEEGLKFMVYLQKENIIDESGMPKERFSAEFPKEGPSILRIQQVVRGDSAAYFCASSPPSGFYNEQFFGPGTRLTVL.

This clonotype was seen many times. This sequence joins TRBV2 and TRBJ2-3; no clear D. V shed 2 bases and J shed 2 bases, with 14 bases lying between them. This CDR3 has 16 amino acids. Germline V gene data show CDR1 as SNHLY and CDR2 as FYNNEI. The CDR3 is CASSERPRSYTDTQYF. The DNA for the CDR3 is TGTGCCAGCAGTGAACGGCCCCGATCATACACAGATACGCAGTATTTT. Filled out from reference TRBV2 and TRBJ2-3, the complete variable domain reads EPEVTQTPSHQVTQMGQEVILRCVPISNHLYFYWYRQILGQKVEFLVSFYNNEISEKSEIFDDQFSVERPDGSNFTLKIRSTKLEDSAMYFCASSERPRSYTDTQYFGPGTRLTVL.

A few counts support this clonotype. The rearrangement joins TRBV25-1 to TRBJ2-5; 7 positions match TRBD1. The CDR3 consists of 16 residues. V was clipped by 4 bases and J by 5 bases; unmatched bases: 13. Germline V CDR1 and CDR2: MGHDK, SYGVNS. CDR3 residues: CASSGQGRPSYETQYF. The DNA of the CDR3 is TGTGCCAGCAGTGGACAGGGTCGACCCAGCTACGAGACCCAGTACTTC.

The genes are TRBV5-4 and TRBJ2-1; no firm D call. From germline, CDR1 is SGHNT and CDR2 YYREEE (reference sequence). The germline V and J ends were trimmed by 4 bases and 4 bases, with 9 bases remaining between them. The CDR3 sequence is 13 residues long. The chain's CDR3 is CASSHDRYNEQFF. In DNA, the CDR3 is TGTGCCAGCAGCCATGACCGTTACAATGAGCAGTTCTTC.

Ten or more counts support this clonotype. This chain links TRBV7-9 with TRBJ2-1, with 7 positions matching TRBD2. The CDR3 is 13 amino acids. Germline CDR1 reads SEHNR; CDR2 reads FQNEAQ (reference sequence). With V trimmed by 5 bases and J by 9 bases, 7 bases remained unmatched. CDR3 protein: CASSLSGAFEQFF. In DNA, the CDR3 is TGTGCCAGCAGCCTAAGCGGGGCTTTTGAGCAGTTCTTC.

On this clonotype itself: This may be a read error, as it is one base from a much larger clone. This CDR3 reads CSVGGLSGAGNEQYF. DNA of the CDR3: TGCAGCGTTGGAGGTCTTAGCGGGGCCGGGAATGAGCAGTACTTC. This chain connects TRBV29-1 to TRBJ2-7; TRBD2 matches 8 bases. Germline CDR1 and CDR2: SQVTM and ANQGSEA. V dropped 4 bases and J dropped 7; count of bases not matched to a gene: 15. The CDR3 is made up of 15 amino acids.

This clonotype was counted only a few times. This chain uses TRBV14 with TRBJ2-7; 7 bases fit TRBD1. The V and J ends lost 4 bases and 2 bases, in that order; junction bases with no gene match: 5. CDR3 length equals 14 residues. CDR1 and CDR2 (germline): SGHDN, FVKESK. The CDR3 bases are TGTGCCAGCAGCCCCTCCCAGGGGGCCTACGAGCAGTACTTC. Translation: CASSPSQGAYEQYF.

The rearrangement uses TRBV20-1 and TRBJ2-1; D may correspond to TRBD1 or TRBD2 (6 bases each). The CDR3 contains 13 residues. The ends were cut back, 7 bases at V and 8 bases at J, with 18 bases in the middle. Germline loops: CDR1 DFQATT, CDR2 SNEGSKA (reference sequence). This CDR3 is CSVPVGGPHEQFF. The CDR3, as DNA: TGCAGTGTCCCGGTCGGGGGCCCTCATGAGCAGTTCTTC.

At least ten counts were recorded for this clonotype. The rearrangement joins TRBV3-1 to TRBJ2-5, with D perhaps matching TRBD2 (5 bases). Germline lookup yields CDR1 LGHDT and CDR2 YNNKEL (reference sequence). The CDR3 has 16 amino acids. Trimming removed 7 bases at V and 0 bases at J, with 18 bases between. In nucleotides, the CDR3 is TGTGCCAGCACCCCAGATAGGCGGGTGTACCAAGAGACCCAGTACTTC. It is translated as CASTPDRRVYQETQYF.

This clonotype was picked up many times. The genes are TRBV7-9 and TRBJ2-3; 7 bases match TRBD2. CDR1 SEHNR and CDR2 FQNEAQ come from the germline V gene (reference sequence). This CDR3 is built from 15 residues. The trim removed 3 bases at V and 0 bases at J, leaving 3 bases unmatched. CDR3 sequence reads: CASSFRGESTDTQYF. The CDR3 DNA sequence: TGTGCCAGCAGCTTCCGGGGGGAGAGCACAGATACGCAGTATTTT.

This clonotype has a count of ten or more. This CDR3 reads CAWSVQGADSPLHF. Written as DNA, the CDR3 is TGTGCCTGGAGTGTACAGGGGGCGGATTCACCCCTCCACTTT. The chain joins TRBV30 to TRBJ1-6; the match to TRBD1 covers 9 bases. Germline V gene sequence: CDR1 GTSNPN, CDR2 SVGIG (reference sequence). Trimming took 0 bases from V and 8 from J; bases not matched to a gene: 2. The CDR3 extends over 14 amino acids.

The V gene is TRBV24-1, the J gene TRBJ2-3, with D unclear. The CDR3 covers 14 residues. CDR1 and CDR2 (germline): KGHDR, SFDVKD. Deletions cut 2 bases from V and 5 bases from J, with 10 bases between. Written as DNA, the CDR3 is TGTGCCACCAGTGATTCCTTGATGCAAGATACGCAGTATTTT. The encoded protein is CATSDSLMQDTQYF.

This clonotype was observed at least ten times. The chain employs TRBV12-3 or TRBV12-4 and TRBJ2-3, with D unclear. V was trimmed by 3 bases and J by 3 bases, leaving 16 bases between them. This CDR3 region has 16 residues. The CDR3 DNA reads TGTGCCAGCAGTTTGGGCAGGCGAACTTATACAGATACGCAGTATTTT. Translating gives CASSLGRRTYTDTQYF.

The CDR3 region is CAVGTPTDTQYF. In DNA, the CDR3 is TGTGCCGTAGGGACCCCCACAGATACGCAGTATTTT. The chain joins TRBV27 to TRBJ2-3; D tentatively reads TRBD1 or TRBD2 (5 bases each). Trimming removed 11 bases at V and 2 bases at J, with 11 bases between. The CDR3 covers 12 residues. In germline, CDR1 is MNHEY, CDR2 SMNVEV (reference sequence).

V and J are TRBV30 and TRBJ2-1; 9 positions agree with TRBD2. V lost 1 base, J lost 0 bases, and 4 bases stayed unmatched. CDR1 is GTSNPN, CDR2 SVGIG, per germline (reference sequence). This CDR3 has 16 residues. This CDR3 reads CAWSEGGGASYNEQFF. CDR3 DNA sequence: TGTGCCTGGAGTGAAGGCGGGGGGGCCTCCTACAATGAGCAGTTCTTC.

This clonotype was recorded many times. The CDR3, as DNA: TGTGCCAGCAGCCCCGAAGGCTATGGCTACACCTTC. Translating it yields CASSPEGYGYTF. V usage is TRBV3-1 and J usage is TRBJ1-2; D gene unclear. CDR3 length equals 12 residues. The V end was cut by 4 bases, the J end by 4 bases, with 7 bases between. Germline V CDR1 and CDR2: LGHDT, YNNKEL (reference sequence).